The 6 T cell receptor beta chains below all came from one sample that was sequenced in a study of control samples from healthy donors and cancer patients. Assay: immunoSEQ multiplex PCR; the TCRdb copy retains only in-frame clones and omits some. The sample holds about 73,000 clones, about 88% seen once. Sequencing input: blood. The receptor set was obtained from a woman in her fifties or sixties in good health.

The chain uses TRBV19 and TRBJ2-1; 9 positions agree with TRBD2. Trimming cost V 4 bases and J 14 bases; bases outside gene matches: 9. The germline CDR1 and CDR2 sequences are LNHDA and SQIVND (reference sequence). This CDR3 spans 13 amino acids. In DNA, the CDR3 is TGTGCCAGTAGTAGCGGGAGGGCCCTATATAAGTTCTTC. Translation gives CASSSGRALYKFF.

This chain joins TRBV30 and TRBJ2-3; D is unclear. The CDR3 totals 11 residues. V was shortened by 5 bases and J by 2 bases, with 5 bases between the two germline ends. Per the germline V gene, CDR1 is GTSNPN and CDR2 is SVGIG (reference sequence). CDR3 in DNA: TGTGCCTGGGAAGACACAGATACGCAGTATTTT. Amino acids: CAWEDTDTQYF.

The chain links TRBV30 to TRBJ1-1, with D possibly TRBD1 on 6 matching bases. Germline assignment: CDR1 GTSNPN and CDR2 SVGIG (reference sequence). The CDR3 has 13 amino acids. V lost 4 bases and J 7 bases, leaving 16 bases between the germline ends. CDR3: CAWTSDSLFEAFF. CDR3 in DNA: TGTGCCTGGACCTCGGACAGCCTGTTTGAAGCTTTCTTT.

The chain links TRBV15 to TRBJ1-4; 8 nucleotides match TRBD1. The J segment lost 8 bases and the V segment lost 3 bases, leaving 8 bases of the junction unmatched. The length of the CDR3 is 15 residues. The germline CDR1 and CDR2 sequences are LNHNV and YYDKDF (reference sequence). The chain's CDR3 is CATSSYQGAGEKLFF. CDR3 coding DNA: TGTGCCACCAGCAGCTATCAGGGGGCAGGCGAAAAACTGTTTTTT.

V gene TRBV19 combines with J gene TRBJ1-2, with a weak D call TRBD1 (5 bases). The CDR3 spans 13 residues. Trimming took off 8 bases at V and 7 bases at J, with 17 bases between the two ends. The V gene's germline CDR1 is LNHDA and CDR2 SQIVND (reference sequence). This CDR3 is CASAAGTLTGYTF. The CDR3 DNA is TGTGCCAGTGCGGCCGGGACTCTGACTGGCTACACCTTC.

The chain joins TRBV18 to TRBJ1-6, with D unresolved. This CDR3 spans 15 amino acids. CDR1 is KGHSH and CDR2 is LQKENI in the germline V gene. With 2 bases removed from V and 0 bases from J, the gap between germline ends came to 5 bases. For the CDR3, the DNA is TGTGCCAGCTCACCAGAGAGCTCCTATAATTCACCCCTCCACTTT. Translation: CASSPESSYNSPLHF.